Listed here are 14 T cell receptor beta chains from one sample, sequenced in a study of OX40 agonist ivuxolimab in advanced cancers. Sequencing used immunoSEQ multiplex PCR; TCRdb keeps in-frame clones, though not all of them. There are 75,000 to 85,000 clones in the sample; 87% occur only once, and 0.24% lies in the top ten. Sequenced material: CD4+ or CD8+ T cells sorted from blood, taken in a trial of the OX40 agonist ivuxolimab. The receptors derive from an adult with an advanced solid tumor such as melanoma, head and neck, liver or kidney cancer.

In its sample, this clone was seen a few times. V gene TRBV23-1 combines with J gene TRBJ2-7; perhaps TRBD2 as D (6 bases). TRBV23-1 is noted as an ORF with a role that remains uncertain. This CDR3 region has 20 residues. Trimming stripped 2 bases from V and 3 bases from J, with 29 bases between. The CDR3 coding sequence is TGCGCCAGCAGTCAAATGTCTCGGACTACCATATTATCGAGGTACTACGAGCAGTACTTC. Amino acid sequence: CASSQMSRTTILSRYYEQYF.

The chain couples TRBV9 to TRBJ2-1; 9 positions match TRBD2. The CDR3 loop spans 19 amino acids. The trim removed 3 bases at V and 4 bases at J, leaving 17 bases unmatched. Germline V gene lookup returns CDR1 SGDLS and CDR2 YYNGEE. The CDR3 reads CASSAGGGLAGPLYNEQFF. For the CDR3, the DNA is TGTGCCAGCAGCGCGGGCGGGGGGCTAGCGGGACCTCTTTACAATGAGCAGTTCTTC.

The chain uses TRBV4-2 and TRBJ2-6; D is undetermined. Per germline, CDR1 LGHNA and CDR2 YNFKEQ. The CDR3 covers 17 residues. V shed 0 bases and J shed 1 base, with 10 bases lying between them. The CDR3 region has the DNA TGTGCCAGCAGCCAAGATTCAGCACTGTCTGGGGCCAACGTCCTGACTTTC. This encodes CASSQDSALSGANVLTF.

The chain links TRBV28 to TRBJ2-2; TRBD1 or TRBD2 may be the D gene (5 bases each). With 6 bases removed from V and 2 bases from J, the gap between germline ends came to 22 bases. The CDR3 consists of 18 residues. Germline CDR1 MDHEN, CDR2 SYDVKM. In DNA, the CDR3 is TGTGCCAGCAGCGAATCCCTTTTAGGGACGGCAAACACCGGGGAGCTGTTTTTT. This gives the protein CASSESLLGTANTGELFF. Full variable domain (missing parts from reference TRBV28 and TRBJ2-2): DVKVTQSSRYLVKRTGEKVFLECVQDMDHENMFWYRQDPGLGLRLIYFSYDVKMKEKGDIPEGYSVSREKKERFSLILESASTNQTSMYLCASSESLLGTANTGELFFGEGSRLTVL.

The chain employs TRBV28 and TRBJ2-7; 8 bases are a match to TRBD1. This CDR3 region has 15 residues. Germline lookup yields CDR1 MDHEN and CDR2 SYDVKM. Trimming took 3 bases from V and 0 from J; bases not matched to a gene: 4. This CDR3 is CASSLAGGISYEQYF. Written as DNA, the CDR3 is TGTGCCAGCAGTTTGGCAGGGGGCATCTCCTACGAGCAGTACTTC.

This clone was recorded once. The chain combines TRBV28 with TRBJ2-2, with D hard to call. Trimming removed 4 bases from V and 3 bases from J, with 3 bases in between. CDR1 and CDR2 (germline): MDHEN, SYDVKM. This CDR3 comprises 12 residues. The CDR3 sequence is CASSSDTGELFF. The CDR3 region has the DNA TGTGCCAGCAGTTCCGACACCGGGGAGCTGTTTTTT.

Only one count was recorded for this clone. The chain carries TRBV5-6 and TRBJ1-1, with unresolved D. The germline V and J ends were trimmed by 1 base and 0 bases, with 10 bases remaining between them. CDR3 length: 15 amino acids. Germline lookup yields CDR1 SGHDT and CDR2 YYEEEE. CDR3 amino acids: CASSLFGSLNTEAFF. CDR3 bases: TGTGCCAGCAGCTTGTTCGGGAGTTTGAACACTGAAGCTTTCTTT.

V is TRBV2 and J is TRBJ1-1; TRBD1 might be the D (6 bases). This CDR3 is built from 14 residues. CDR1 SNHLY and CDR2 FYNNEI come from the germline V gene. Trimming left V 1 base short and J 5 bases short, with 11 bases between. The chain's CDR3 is CASSEGIQGTEAFF. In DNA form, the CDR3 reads TGTGCCAGCAGTGAAGGGATACAGGGTACTGAAGCTTTCTTT. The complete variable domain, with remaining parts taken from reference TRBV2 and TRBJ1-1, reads EPEVTQTPSHQVTQMGQEVILRCVPISNHLYFYWYRQILGQKVEFLVSFYNNEISEKSEIFDDQFSVERPDGSNFTLKIRSTKLEDSAMYFCASSEGIQGTEAFFGQGTRLTVV.

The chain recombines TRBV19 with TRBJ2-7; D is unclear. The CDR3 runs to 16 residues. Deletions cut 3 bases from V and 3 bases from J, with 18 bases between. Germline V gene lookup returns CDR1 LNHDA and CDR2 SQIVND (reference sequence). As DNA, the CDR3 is TGTGCCAGTAGTATTGGAGCTGTGGGAAACGGCTACGAGCAGTACTTC. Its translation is CASSIGAVGNGYEQYF.

CDR3 coding DNA: TGTGCCAGCAGTGAATTCGCCCTTGGAGGTGGCTACACCTTC. Translated, it gives CASSEFALGGGYTF. J is TRBJ1-2 and V is TRBV6-1, with D unresolved. Germline values: CDR1 MNHNS, CDR2 SASEGT. The V end was cut by 2 bases, the J end by 7 bases, with 14 bases between. The CDR3 spans 14 residues.

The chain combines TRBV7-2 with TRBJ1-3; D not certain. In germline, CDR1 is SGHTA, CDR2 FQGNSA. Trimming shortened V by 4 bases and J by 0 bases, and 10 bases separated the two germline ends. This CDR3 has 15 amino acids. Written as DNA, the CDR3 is TGTGCCAGCAGCTCAAGAAGGAACTCTGGAAACACCATATATTTT. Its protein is CASSSRRNSGNTIYF.

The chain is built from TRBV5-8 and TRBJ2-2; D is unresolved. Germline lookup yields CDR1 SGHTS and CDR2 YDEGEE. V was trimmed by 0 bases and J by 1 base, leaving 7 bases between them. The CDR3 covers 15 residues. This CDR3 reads CASSLGVRNTGELFF. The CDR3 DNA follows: TGTGCCAGCAGCTTGGGGGTGAGGAACACCGGGGAGCTGTTTTTT.

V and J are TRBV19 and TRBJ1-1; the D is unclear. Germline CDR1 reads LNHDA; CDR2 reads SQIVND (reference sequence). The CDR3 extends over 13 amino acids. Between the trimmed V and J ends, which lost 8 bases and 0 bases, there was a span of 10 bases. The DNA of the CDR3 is TGTGCCAGTTCCTATCAGGTGAACACTGAAGCTTTCTTT. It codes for CASSYQVNTEAFF.

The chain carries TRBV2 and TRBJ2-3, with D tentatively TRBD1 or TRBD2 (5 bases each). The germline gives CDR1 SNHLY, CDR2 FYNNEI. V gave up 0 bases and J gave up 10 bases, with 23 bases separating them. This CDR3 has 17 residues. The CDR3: CASSEAPPGGTPSPQYF. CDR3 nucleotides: TGTGCCAGCAGTGAAGCCCCTCCTGGGGGTACTCCAAGTCCGCAGTATTTT.